The sequence of this T cell receptor beta chain was determined in a study of T-cell memory formation after mild COVID-19 (TCRdb year 2021). General notes on the study: TCR sequence clusters from the two donors were found to be largely donor specific. In two donors, T-cell clones that expanded and contracted after mild COVID-19 were followed by sequencing TCRalpha and TCRbeta repertoires longitudinally. Two young, previously healthy adult volunteers made up the cohort, one male and one female.

Points on this clonotype: It has no known antigen specificity. Base qualities are not at hand, and no much larger clone is one base apart.

Ficoll-Paque density gradient centrifugation was used to isolate PBMCs. The sequencer listed for this sample is Illumina NovaSeq 6000. cDNA libraries for TCRalpha and TCRbeta were prepared by 5'RACE using constant-segment primers, with sample barcodes and unique molecular identifiers added. Trizol reagent was used to extract RNA from every sample. Library amplification was performed in two PCR steps, and a second sample barcode and Illumina TruSeq adapters were introduced in the second step. Sequencing of the libraries was done on an Illumina NovaSeq, producing 2 x 150 bp paired-end reads. From the authors' description of their analysis: Demultiplexing of reads and collapsing into UMI-guided consensus sequences were performed with migec v1.2.7. Using mixcr v2.1.11, UMI consensuses were aligned to TRA and TRB V and J templates and then assembled into clonotypes. Clonotypes were classified as expanded or contracted when called significant by both edgeR and NoisET, with noise models trained on biological replicates. edgeR calls used a false discovery rate-adjusted p below 0.01 and a log2 fold-change threshold of 1. As an exploratory analysis of dynamics, max-normalized trajectories of the 1000 most abundant clonotypes were examined by PCA with hierarchical clustering. Separately sequenced CD4+ and CD8+ repertoires were used to assign a CD4 or CD8 phenotype to each responding clone. Starting from the raw public reads, TCRdb applied fastp trimming at Q25, assembled clones with MiXCR and retained in-frame beta chains. Every entry covers one CDR3 protein and lists the most common genes and DNA from its rows. The authors' filters were not applied to this entry. In all, the sample holds about 360,000 distinct CDR3 sequences, and roughly 14% of those were seen once. The ten largest account for approximately 20% of the sample.

Points the paper makes about the study in general: Contracting CD4+ clones were found mainly in CM and EM memory subsets, while CD8+ clones were enriched in EMRA. The second-wave clones that peaked on day 37 were not confirmed to be SARS-CoV-2 specific. Some responding clones were detected in pre-infection memory, suggesting pre-existing cross-reactive memory T cells joined the SARS-CoV-2 response. The study included only a couple of mild cases, and larger cohorts that include severe cases with pre-infection samples were judged to be necessary. Clones contracting from day 15 to 85 had balanced CD4/CD8 phenotypes, while a second wave expanding from day 15 to 37 was biased towards CD4+.

CDR1 DFQATT and CDR2 SNEGSKA were looked up in the germline V gene (reference sequence). From the cysteine up to the phenylalanine, the CDR3 has a length of 13 residues. This entry keeps only the CDR3 DNA: 39 bases, framed from base 1. V is shortened by 3 bases, J by 1 base, and the region joining them spans 10 bases. The sequencing input was PBMCs or a T cell subset sorted from them (not recorded which). Recombination joined TRBV20-1 with TRBJ2-7, with a weak D call of TRBD2 (6 bases match). The clonotype was recovered from a man aged 18 to 35 who had mild COVID-19 (a few samples of this study predate the infection). The sample titles of this study are shuffled in the database, so cell type and time point are left out; the donor was told from shared clones. In nucleotide form, the sequence is TGCAGTGCTAGGGGAGGCGGGTCCTACGAGCAGTACTTC. Translated, this is CSARGGGSYEQYF.